The 3 T cell receptor beta chains given below trace back to one sample, sequenced in a study of prognosis after radiotherapy for stage I lung cancer. Starting from genomic DNA, TCR beta CDR3 was amplified through two-round multiplex PCR. First-round PCR employed TRBV- and TRBJ-specific primers for each gene. TCRdb re-called the multiplex PCR reads through MiXCR, storing one row per CDR3 protein. The sample has nearly 35,000 distinct CDR3 sequences; 25% to 40% are singletons. Specimen: PBMCs, collected before or after stereotactic body radiation therapy (not recorded which). The receptors were sampled from a donor aged 50 or older with non-small cell lung cancer.

There are many counts of this clonotype. The chain is built from TRBV7-2 and TRBJ1-1, with 9 bases that match TRBD1. V was pared by 6 bases and J by 3 bases, with 5 bases of the junction left unmatched. Germline loops: CDR1 SGHTA, CDR2 FQGNSA. The CDR3 is 14 residues long. CDR3 DNA sequence: TGTGCCAGCAGACCGGGACAGGGATACACTGAAGCTTTCTTT. Its protein is CASRPGQGYTEAFF.

This clonotype occurred many times. The chain carries TRBV2 and TRBJ2-3; D possibly corresponds to TRBD2 (6 bases). Trimming stripped 6 bases from V and 5 bases from J, with 12 bases between. The CDR3 is 13 residues long. From germline, CDR1 is SNHLY and CDR2 FYNNEI. The CDR3 DNA reads as TGTGCCAGCAGCGGGGACTGGGAAGATACGCAGTATTTT. Its protein is CASSGDWEDTQYF. The whole variable domain, remainder taken from reference TRBV2 and TRBJ2-3, is EPEVTQTPSHQVTQMGQEVILRCVPISNHLYFYWYRQILGQKVEFLVSFYNNEISEKSEIFDDQFSVERPDGSNFTLKIRSTKLEDSAMYFCASSGDWEDTQYFGPGTRLTVL.

This chain joins TRBV6-1 and TRBJ1-5; no reliable D call. This CDR3 is built from 16 residues. Germline V gene data show CDR1 as MNHNS and CDR2 as SASEGT. The V end was cut by 2 bases, the J end by 3 bases, with 14 bases between. CDR3: CASSESDGSDNQPQHF. CDR3 DNA: TGTGCCAGCAGTGAATCCGACGGGTCCGACAATCAGCCCCAGCATTTT.